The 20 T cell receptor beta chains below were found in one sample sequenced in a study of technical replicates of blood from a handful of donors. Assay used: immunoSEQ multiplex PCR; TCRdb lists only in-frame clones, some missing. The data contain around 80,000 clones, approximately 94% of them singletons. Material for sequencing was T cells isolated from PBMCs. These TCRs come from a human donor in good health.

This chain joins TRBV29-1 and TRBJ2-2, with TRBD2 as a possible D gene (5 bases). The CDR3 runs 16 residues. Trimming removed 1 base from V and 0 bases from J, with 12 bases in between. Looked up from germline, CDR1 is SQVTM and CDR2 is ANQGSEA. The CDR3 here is CSVEAVAGANTGELFF. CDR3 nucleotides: TGCAGCGTTGAAGCAGTGGCGGGCGCGAACACCGGGGAGCTGTTTTTT.

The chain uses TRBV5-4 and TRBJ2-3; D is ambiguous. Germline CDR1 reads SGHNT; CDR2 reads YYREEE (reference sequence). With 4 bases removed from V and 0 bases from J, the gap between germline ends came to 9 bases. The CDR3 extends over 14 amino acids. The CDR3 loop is CASSLVGSTDTQYF. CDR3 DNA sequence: TGTGCCAGCAGCCTGGTCGGGAGCACAGATACGCAGTATTTT.

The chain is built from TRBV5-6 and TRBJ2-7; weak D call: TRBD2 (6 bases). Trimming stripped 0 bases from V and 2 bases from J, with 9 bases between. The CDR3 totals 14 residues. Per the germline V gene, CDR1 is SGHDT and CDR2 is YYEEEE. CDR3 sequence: CASSLVSSAYEQYF. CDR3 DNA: TGTGCCAGCAGCTTGGTTTCTAGCGCCTACGAGCAGTACTTC.

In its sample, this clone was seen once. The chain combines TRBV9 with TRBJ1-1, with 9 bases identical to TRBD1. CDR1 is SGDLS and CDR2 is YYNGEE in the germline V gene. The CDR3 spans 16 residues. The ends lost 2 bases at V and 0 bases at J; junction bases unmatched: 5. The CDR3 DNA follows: TGTGCCAGCAGCGTGGGGACAGGGACCATGAACACTGAAGCTTTCTTT. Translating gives CASSVGTGTMNTEAFF. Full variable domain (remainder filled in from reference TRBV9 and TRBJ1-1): DSGVTQTPKHLITATGQRVTLRCSPRSGDLSVYWYQQSLDQGLQFLIQYYNGEERAKGNILERFSAQQFPDLHSELNLSSLELGDSALYFCASSVGTGTMNTEAFFGQGTRLTVV.

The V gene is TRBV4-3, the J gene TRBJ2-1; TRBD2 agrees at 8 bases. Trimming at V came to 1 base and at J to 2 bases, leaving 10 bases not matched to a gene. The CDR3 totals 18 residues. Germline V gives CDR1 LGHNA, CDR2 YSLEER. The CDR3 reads CASSQGVIAGRPYNEQFF. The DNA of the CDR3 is TGCGCCAGCAGCCAAGGAGTAATAGCGGGACGCCCCTACAATGAGCAGTTCTTC.

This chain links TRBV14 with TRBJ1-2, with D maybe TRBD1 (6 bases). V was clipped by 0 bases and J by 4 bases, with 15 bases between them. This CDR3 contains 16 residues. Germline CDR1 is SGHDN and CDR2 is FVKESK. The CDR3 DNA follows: TGTGCCAGCAGCCAAGATCGGATGGACAGAGTCTATGGCTACACCTTC. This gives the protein CASSQDRMDRVYGYTF.

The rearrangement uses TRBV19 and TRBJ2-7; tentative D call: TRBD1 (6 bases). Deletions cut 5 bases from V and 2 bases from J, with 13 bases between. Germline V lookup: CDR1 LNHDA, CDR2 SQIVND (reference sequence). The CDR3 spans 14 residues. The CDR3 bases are TGTGCCAGTAGTCCCGGACGGACAGCCTACGAGCAGTACTTC. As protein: CASSPGRTAYEQYF. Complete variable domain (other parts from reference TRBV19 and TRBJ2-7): DGGITQSPKYLFRKEGQNVTLSCEQNLNHDAMYWYRQDPGQGLRLIYYSQIVNDFQKGDIAEGYSVSREKKESFPLTVTSAQKNPTAFYLCASSPGRTAYEQYFGPGTRLTVT.

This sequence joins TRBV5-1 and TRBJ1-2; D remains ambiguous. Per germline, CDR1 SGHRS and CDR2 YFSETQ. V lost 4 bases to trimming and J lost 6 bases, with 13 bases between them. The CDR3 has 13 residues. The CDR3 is CASSLPAPNGYTF. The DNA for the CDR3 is TGCGCCAGCAGCCTCCCTGCACCTAATGGCTACACCTTC.

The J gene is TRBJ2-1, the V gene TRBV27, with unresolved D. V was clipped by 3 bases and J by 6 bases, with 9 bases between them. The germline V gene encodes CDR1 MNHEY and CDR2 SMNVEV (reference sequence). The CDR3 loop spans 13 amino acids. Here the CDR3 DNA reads TGTGCCAGCAGTTTTCGTAACACCAATGAGCAGTTCTTC. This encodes CASSFRNTNEQFF.

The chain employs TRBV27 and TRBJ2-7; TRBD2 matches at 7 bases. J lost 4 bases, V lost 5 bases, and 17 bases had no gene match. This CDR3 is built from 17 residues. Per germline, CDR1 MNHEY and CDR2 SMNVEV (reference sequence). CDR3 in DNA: TGTGCCAGCAGTCAATTGGGCGGCGGGAGAATGAAGTACGAGCAGTACTTC. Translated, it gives CASSQLGGGRMKYEQYF.

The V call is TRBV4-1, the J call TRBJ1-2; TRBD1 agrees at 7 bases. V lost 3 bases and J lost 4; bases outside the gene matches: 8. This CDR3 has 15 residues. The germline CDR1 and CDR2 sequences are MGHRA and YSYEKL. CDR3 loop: CASSQEHTGVYGYTF. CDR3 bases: TGCGCCAGCAGCCAGGAACACACAGGGGTCTATGGCTACACCTTC.

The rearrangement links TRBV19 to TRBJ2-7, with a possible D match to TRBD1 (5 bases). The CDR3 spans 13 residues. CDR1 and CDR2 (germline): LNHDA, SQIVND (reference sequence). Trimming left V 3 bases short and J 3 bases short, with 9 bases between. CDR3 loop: CASSMDTDYEQYF. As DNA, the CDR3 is TGTGCCAGTAGTATGGACACGGACTACGAGCAGTACTTC. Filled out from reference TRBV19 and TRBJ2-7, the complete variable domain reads DGGITQSPKYLFRKEGQNVTLSCEQNLNHDAMYWYRQDPGQGLRLIYYSQIVNDFQKGDIAEGYSVSREKKESFPLTVTSAQKNPTAFYLCASSMDTDYEQYFGPGTRLTVT.

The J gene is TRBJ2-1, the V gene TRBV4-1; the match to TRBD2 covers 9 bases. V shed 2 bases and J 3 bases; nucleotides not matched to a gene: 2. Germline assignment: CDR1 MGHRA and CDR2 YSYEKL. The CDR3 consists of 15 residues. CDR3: CASSQSGRNYNEQFF. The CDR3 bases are TGCGCCAGCAGCCAAAGCGGGAGGAACTACAATGAGCAGTTCTTC.

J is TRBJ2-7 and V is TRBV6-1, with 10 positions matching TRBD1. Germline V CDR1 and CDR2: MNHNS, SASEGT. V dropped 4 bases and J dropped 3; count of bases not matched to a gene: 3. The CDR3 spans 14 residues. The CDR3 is CASSARDRGYEQYF. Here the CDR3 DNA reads TGTGCCAGCAGTGCCCGGGACAGGGGCTACGAGCAGTACTTC.

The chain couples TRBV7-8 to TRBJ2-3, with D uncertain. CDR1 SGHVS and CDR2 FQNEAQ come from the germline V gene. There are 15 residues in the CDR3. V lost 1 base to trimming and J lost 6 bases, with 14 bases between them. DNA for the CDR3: TGTGCCAGCAGCTTAGTTTGGAGCCCCACGGATACGCAGTATTTT. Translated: CASSLVWSPTDTQYF.

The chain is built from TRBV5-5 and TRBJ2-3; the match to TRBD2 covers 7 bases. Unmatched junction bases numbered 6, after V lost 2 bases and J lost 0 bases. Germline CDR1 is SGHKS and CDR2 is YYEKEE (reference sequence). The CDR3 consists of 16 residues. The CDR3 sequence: CASSLVAGTSTDTQYF. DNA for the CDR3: TGTGCCAGCAGCTTAGTAGCGGGTACTAGCACAGATACGCAGTATTTT.

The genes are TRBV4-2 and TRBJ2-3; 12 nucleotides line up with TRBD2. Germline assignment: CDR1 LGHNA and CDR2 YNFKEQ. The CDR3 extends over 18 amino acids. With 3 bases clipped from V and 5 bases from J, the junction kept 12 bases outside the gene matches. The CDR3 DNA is TGTGCCAGCAGCCATGGAATCCTAGCGGGAGGGCCGGTAGATACGCAGTATTTT. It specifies CASSHGILAGGPVDTQYF.

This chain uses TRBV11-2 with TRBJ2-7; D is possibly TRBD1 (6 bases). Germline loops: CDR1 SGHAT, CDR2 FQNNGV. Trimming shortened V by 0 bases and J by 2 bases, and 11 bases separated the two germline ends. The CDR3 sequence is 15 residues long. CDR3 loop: CASSLDRDTPYEQYF. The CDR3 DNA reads TGTGCCAGCAGCTTAGACCGGGACACCCCCTACGAGCAGTACTTC.

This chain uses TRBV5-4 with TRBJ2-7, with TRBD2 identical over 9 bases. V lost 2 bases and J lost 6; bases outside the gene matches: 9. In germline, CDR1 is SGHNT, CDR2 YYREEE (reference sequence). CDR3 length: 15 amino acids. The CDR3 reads CASSFLAGNLGEQYF. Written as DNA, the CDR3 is TGTGCCAGCAGCTTCCTAGCGGGAAATTTGGGCGAGCAGTACTTC.

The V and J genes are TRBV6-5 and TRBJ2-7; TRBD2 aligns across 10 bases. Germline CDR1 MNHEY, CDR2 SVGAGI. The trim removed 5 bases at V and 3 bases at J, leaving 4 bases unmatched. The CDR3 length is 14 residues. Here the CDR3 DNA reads TGTGCCAGCAGTACGACTAGCGGGCTCTACGAGCAGTACTTC. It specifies CASSTTSGLYEQYF.